Below are 26 T cell receptor beta chains sequenced from a single sample in a study of shared clonotypes between healthy human individuals. TCRdb's table, derived via immunoSEQ multiplex PCR, lists solely in-frame clones and lacks some. The sample has about 550,000 clones; 95% to 96% are singletons. CD45RO-negative, CCR7-positively selected cells formed the naive CD8 fraction, excluding terminally differentiated effector memory CD45RA+ cells. The sequenced sample consisted of naive CD8+ T cells sorted from blood. The receptors were sampled from a woman aged 25-40 years in good health.

The chain couples TRBV5-6 to TRBJ1-2; TRBD1 matches 9 bases. CDR3 length equals 15 residues. V was clipped by 3 bases and J by 4 bases; unmatched bases: 7. Germline V gives CDR1 SGHDT, CDR2 YYEEEE. This CDR3 is CASSYRTGDLYGYTF. The CDR3 region has the DNA TGTGCCAGCAGCTATCGGACAGGGGACCTCTATGGCTACACCTTC.

J is TRBJ2-1 and V is TRBV15; D is unresolved. The CDR3 has 13 residues. CDR1 and CDR2 from the germline V gene are LNHNV and YYDKDF (reference sequence). The V gene lost 4 bases and the J gene lost 5 bases, with 9 bases spanning the gap. CDR3 region: CATSTDGNNEQFF. DNA for the CDR3: TGTGCCACCAGCACGGACGGAAACAATGAGCAGTTCTTC.

This chain uses TRBV5-8 with TRBJ2-7; 7 positions agree with TRBD2. J lost 2 bases, V lost 5 bases, and 10 bases had no gene match. The CDR3 runs 15 residues. Germline values: CDR1 SGHTS, CDR2 YDEGEE. The CDR3 loop is CASRLGGAGPYEQYF. The CDR3 nucleotides read TGTGCCAGCAGGCTGGGAGGGGCAGGGCCCTACGAGCAGTACTTC.

The chain has TRBV27 and TRBJ1-5, with D perhaps TRBD1 (6 bases). CDR1 is MNHEY, CDR2 SMNVEV, per germline (reference sequence). V was trimmed by 6 bases and J by 0 bases, leaving 18 bases between them. This CDR3 spans 17 amino acids. This CDR3 is CASRAGGLMYSNQPQHF. CDR3 sequence (DNA): TGTGCCAGCAGAGCCGGGGGCCTAATGTATAGCAATCAGCCCCAGCATTTT.

This chain joins TRBV5-4 and TRBJ2-1; TRBD2 is a possible D gene (6 bases). V gave up 0 bases and J gave up 7 bases, with 11 bases separating them. The CDR3 is made up of 14 amino acids. CDR1 is SGHNT and CDR2 is YYREEE in the germline V gene (reference sequence). Here the CDR3 DNA reads TGTGCCAGCAGCTTGGAACTGGGGACTAATGAGCAGTTCTTC. Translated, it gives CASSLELGTNEQFF.

This chain links TRBV5-8 with TRBJ2-7; D might be TRBD2 (6 bases). Trimming shortened V by 5 bases and J by 5 bases, and 11 bases separated the two germline ends. Looked up from germline, CDR1 is SGHTS and CDR2 is YDEGEE. The CDR3 contains 12 residues. The CDR3 DNA follows: TGTGCCAGCAGGAGGGACTTCCACGAGCAGTACTTC. Translated, it gives CASRRDFHEQYF.

V usage is TRBV29-1 and J usage is TRBJ2-3; no clear D. Germline CDR1 reads SQVTM; CDR2 reads ANQGSEA. This CDR3 has 14 amino acids. The V gene lost 2 bases and the J gene lost 0 bases, with 9 bases spanning the gap. The CDR3 region is CSVERKDSTDTQYF. The DNA for the CDR3 is TGCAGCGTTGAACGGAAGGATAGCACAGATACGCAGTATTTT.

The chain employs TRBV7-9 and TRBJ2-3; a weak D match, TRBD2 (5 bases). V lost 1 base and J lost 5, with 10 bases in between. This CDR3 is built from 14 residues. Germline V lookup: CDR1 SEHNR, CDR2 FQNEAQ (reference sequence). The CDR3 DNA is TGTGCCAGCAGCTTAGTCCTAGCCGGAGATACGCAGTATTTT. As protein: CASSLVLAGDTQYF.

The chain joins TRBV11-2 to TRBJ1-1; perhaps TRBD1 as D (5 bases). In germline, CDR1 is SGHAT, CDR2 FQNNGV. The CDR3 runs 15 residues. Deletions cut 1 base from V and 3 bases from J, with 12 bases between. CDR3 bases: TGTGCCAGCAGCTTAGTTTTGGGGGGATACACTGAAGCTTTCTTT. Its protein product is CASSLVLGGYTEAFF. Full variable domain (remainder filled in from reference TRBV11-2 and TRBJ1-1): EAGVAQSPRYKIIEKRQSVAFWCNPISGHATLYWYQQILGQGPKLLIQFQNNGVVDDSQLPKDRFSAERLKGVDSTLKIQPAKLEDSAVYLCASSLVLGGYTEAFFGQGTRLTVV.

The chain combines TRBV28 with TRBJ2-7; 9 positions agree with TRBD2. Germline trimming cut 5 bases from V and 3 bases from J; bases unmatched to any gene: 11. Germline CDR1 reads MDHEN; CDR2 reads SYDVKM. The CDR3 has 16 amino acids. The CDR3, as DNA: TGTGCCAGCAGTCCCCCGGAGGGCGGGAGGGTCTACGAGCAGTACTTC. Protein product: CASSPPEGGRVYEQYF.

The J gene is TRBJ2-5, the V gene TRBV11-3; D might be TRBD1 or TRBD2, each matching 5 bases. Germline CDR1 reads SGHNT; CDR2 reads YENEEA. The CDR3 has 14 residues. V was cut by 5 bases and J by 2 bases, with 12 bases left in between. The CDR3 region is CASSPEGQQETQYF. In DNA form, the CDR3 reads TGTGCCAGCAGCCCTGAGGGGCAGCAAGAGACCCAGTACTTC.

J is TRBJ2-7 and V is TRBV7-9, with D maybe TRBD2 (6 bases). CDR1 SEHNR and CDR2 FQNEAQ come from the germline V gene (reference sequence). V shed 1 base and J shed 7 bases, with 17 bases lying between them. CDR3 size: 15 residues. CDR3 bases: TGTGCCAGCAGCTTAGTCGTCCCGGGAGTAGGAGAGCAGTACTTC. As protein: CASSLVVPGVGEQYF.

The genes are TRBV28 and TRBJ1-5; D not certain. The CDR3 is 13 residues long. The germline V gene has CDR1 MDHEN and CDR2 SYDVKM. V lost 3 bases and J lost 8, with 11 bases in between. This chain's CDR3 is CASSLSVGKPQHF. The CDR3 nucleotides are TGTGCCAGCAGTTTGAGTGTGGGCAAGCCCCAGCATTTT.

This clone showed up just once. CDR3 DNA sequence: TGCGCCAGCAGCCAAGCGGGAGACTCCTACAATGAGCAGTTCTTC. It specifies CASSQAGDSYNEQFF. The chain carries TRBV4-1 and TRBJ2-1; TRBD2 is a possible D gene (6 bases). Trimming left V 1 base short and J 0 bases short, with 7 bases between. CDR3 length: 15 amino acids. Germline CDR1 reads MGHRA; CDR2 reads YSYEKL.

This sequence joins TRBV6-1 and TRBJ1-1; the D is unclear. This CDR3 contains 13 residues. V lost 8 bases and J lost 1, with 11 bases in between. Germline V gives CDR1 MNHNS, CDR2 SASEGT. CDR3 in DNA: TGTGCCAGCCCGAGGACGGGGAACACTGAAGCTTTCTTT. Its translation is CASPRTGNTEAFF.

In this sample, this clone turned up once. The chain couples TRBV7-8 to TRBJ2-2; the match to TRBD2 covers 7 bases. Germline CDR1 and CDR2: SGHVS and FQNEAQ. The CDR3 covers 17 residues. V trimming: 2 bases; J trimming: 5 bases; junction bases outside the gene matches: 11. Here the CDR3 reads CASSLFGRASRTGELFF. CDR3 DNA sequence: TGTGCCAGCAGCTTATTTGGGAGGGCCTCAAGGACCGGGGAGCTGTTTTTT.

The chain combines TRBV4-1 with TRBJ2-3; no clear D gene. This CDR3 comprises 15 residues. V shed 1 base and J shed 0 bases, with 8 bases lying between them. Germline-derived CDR1 and CDR2 are MGHRA and YSYEKL. CDR3 nucleotides: TGCGCCAGCAGCCAAGTCTACCCTAGCACAGATACGCAGTATTTT. Protein product: CASSQVYPSTDTQYF.

The chain recombines TRBV2 with TRBJ1-1, with D uncertain. This CDR3 has 16 residues. Germline V gene sequence: CDR1 SNHLY, CDR2 FYNNEI. The V end lost 7 bases, the J end lost 0 bases, and 18 bases lay between the germline ends. The CDR3 loop is CASIKAPADLNTEAFF. CDR3 coding DNA: TGTGCCAGCATCAAAGCCCCTGCGGATTTGAACACTGAAGCTTTCTTT.

The sample holds one count of this clone. The chain has TRBV6-5 and TRBJ1-1; D gene ambiguous. The CDR3 loop spans 13 amino acids. CDR1 and CDR2 from the germline V gene are MNHEY and SVGAGI. Deletions cut 5 bases from V and 6 bases from J, with 13 bases between. CDR3 sequence reads: CASSRPGISEAFF. The CDR3, as DNA: TGTGCCAGCAGTCGCCCGGGAATCTCTGAAGCTTTCTTT.

The rearrangement joins TRBV6-1 to TRBJ2-2, with 8 bases identical to TRBD2. The length of the CDR3 is 18 residues. Looked up from germline, CDR1 is MNHNS and CDR2 is SASEGT. Germline trimming cut 4 bases from V and 3 bases from J; bases unmatched to any gene: 13. In DNA, the CDR3 is TGTGCCAGCAGTGGCCGGACTAGCTGGCCCGGTGACACCGGGGAGCTGTTTTTT. Its translation is CASSGRTSWPGDTGELFF.

The V gene is TRBV11-2, the J gene TRBJ1-3, with D possibly being TRBD1 (5 bases). CDR3 length: 15 amino acids. V was trimmed by 1 base and J by 0 bases, leaving 7 bases between them. CDR1 and CDR2 (germline): SGHAT, FQNNGV. In DNA form, the CDR3 reads TGTGCCAGCAGCTTAGGGGACCTCTCTGGAAACACCATATATTTT. This translates into CASSLGDLSGNTIYF.

This clone was picked up a small number of times. The sample holds other DNA sequences that translate to the same CDR3. The chain couples TRBV28 to TRBJ1-1; D remains unclear. CDR1 and CDR2 (germline): MDHEN, SYDVKM. Between the trimmed V and J ends, which lost 6 bases and 1 base, there was a span of 6 bases. This CDR3 has 12 amino acids. The CDR3 sequence: CASSPGNTEAFF. CDR3 nucleotides: TGTGCCAGCAGCCCCGGGAACACTGAAGCTTTCTTT.

This chain connects TRBV6-5 to TRBJ1-5; TRBD1 matches 7 bases. The CDR3 loop spans 13 amino acids. V shed 8 bases, J shed 5 bases, and the junction held 6 bases outside the gene matches. Germline V lookup: CDR1 MNHEY, CDR2 SVGAGI. CDR3 sequence reads: CASGDSEYQPQHF. CDR3 bases: TGTGCCAGCGGGGACAGCGAATATCAGCCCCAGCATTTT.

This clone was picked up one time. Other DNA sequences in the sample encode the same CDR3. This chain links TRBV19 with TRBJ1-2, with no clear D. CDR1 is LNHDA, CDR2 SQIVND, per germline (reference sequence). The V end was cut by 3 bases, the J end by 4 bases, with 6 bases between. The CDR3 covers 12 residues. The CDR3 bases are TGTGCCAGTAGTATTACGGGCTATGGCTACACCTTC. It encodes CASSITGYGYTF.

The chain carries TRBV6-5 and TRBJ2-7; D is uncertain. The CDR3 covers 14 residues. V was shortened by 2 bases and J by 0 bases, with 8 bases between the two germline ends. Per the germline V gene, CDR1 is MNHEY and CDR2 is SVGAGI. The CDR3 DNA sequence: TGTGCCAGCAGTTACGTAACTTCCTCCTACGAGCAGTACTTC. This encodes CASSYVTSSYEQYF.

The CDR3 DNA reads as TGCGCCAGCAGCCAATGGCGGGAGAGGGGGAACATTCAGTACTTC. Amino acid sequence: CASSQWRERGNIQYF. The chain couples TRBV4-1 to TRBJ2-4; tentatively, D is TRBD2 (7 bases). The CDR3 spans 15 residues. Germline CDR1 is MGHRA and CDR2 is YSYEKL. Deletions cut 2 bases from V and 7 bases from J, with 15 bases between.